These T cell receptor beta chains were read from a single sample in a study of shared clonotypes between healthy human individuals. Here immunoSEQ multiplex PCR was the method, and the copy in TCRdb shows in-frame clones only, minus some. The top ten hold roughly 0.36% of the sample, which has 1,400,000 or so clones, approximately 98.5% seen once. The sample comprised naive CD4+ T cells sorted from blood. Receptor source: a man aged 25 to 40 in good health. Each CDR3 is given with its conserved first and last residue.

TRBJ1-5,TRBV5-4,CASSLAGGGAGVNQPQHF
TRBJ2-4,TRBV18,CASSSDKNIQYF
TRBJ1-1,TRBV5-1,CASSGGGKTEAFF
TRBJ2-5,TRBV11-2,CASSLRPSGVYQETQYF
TRBJ2-1,TRBV28,CASSLRLAGRGNEQFF
TRBJ2-3,TRBV11-3,CASSLGKLAGGPQDTQYF
TRBJ1-1,TRBV7-6,CASRNMMNTEAFF
TRBJ2-5,TRBV18,CASSPPGLAAGETQYF
TRBJ2-2,TRBV5-1,CASSLRQGTTGELFF
TRBJ2-7,TRBV5-1,CASSFRDLLYEQYF
TRBJ1-1,TRBV18,CASSTTGTEAFF
TRBJ1-1,TRBV10-3,CATREPGQPNTEAFF
TRBJ2-1,TRBV29-1,CSVRDRGWDNEQFF
TRBJ2-5,TRBV19,CASSIVTGASMYF
TRBJ2-7,TRBV7-9,CASSFVGRSSYEQYF
TRBJ2-3,TRBV19,CASSIRGQGGLTDTQYF
TRBJ2-7,TRBV6-5,CASSRTQDSSYEQYF
TRBJ2-1,TRBV4-2,CASSHKPSRDRAYNEQFF
TRBJ2-7,TRBV20-1,CLSQGPYEQYF
TRBJ2-5,TRBV5-4,CASSFYQGGETQYF
TRBJ1-1,TRBV18,CASSPQTEAFF
TRBJ1-5,TRBV6-1,CASRARGTQNQPQHF
TRBJ2-1,TRBV2,CASLGERENNEQFF
TRBJ2-3,TRBV6-5,CATKRERGTDTQYF
TRBJ1-2,TRBV18,CASSPQISGDGYTF
TRBJ2-1,TRBV6-4,CASSPHPQAKGEQFF
TRBJ1-1,TRBV5-6,CASSLATGADMNTEAFF
TRBJ2-7,TRBV4-3,CASSQVDRGGSYEQYF
TRBJ2-2,TRBV7-9,CASRPQGAGTGELFF
TRBJ1-2,TRBV28,CASSLLIRRNRTYGYTF
TRBJ2-6,TRBV19,CASSRTGAGANVLTF
TRBJ1-5,TRBV5-8,CASSPRTGISNQPQHF
TRBJ2-5,TRBV7-9,CASSPRTLGSVRQYF
TRBJ1-1,TRBV11-3,CASSLERPRGRGVNTEAFF
TRBJ2-1,TRBV5-6,CASSSRQLPYNEQFF
TRBJ1-2,TRBV5-4,CASSIPGQGQGYTF
TRBJ1-5,TRBV19,CASSSVNQPQHF
TRBJ2-3,TRBV5-1,CASSLGDRVNTQYF
TRBJ2-1,TRBV6-1,CASRPPGQGYNEQFF
TRBJ1-4,TRBV28,CASSTAGQGHEKLFF
TRBJ2-2,TRBV5-4,CASSLGAGTENTGELFF
TRBJ1-2,TRBV7-3,CASSLQGGYGYTF
TRBJ2-7,TRBV5-1,CASGRTGGFDEQYF
TRBJ2-3,TRBV29-1,CSVDGGTDTQYF
TRBJ2-1,TRBV9,CASSHGQGAGNEQFF
TRBJ2-5,TRBV7-9,CASNRLQGIEGVRESQYF
TRBJ1-5,TRBV2,CASRGFGPSNQPQHF
TRBJ1-3,TRBV6-1,CASSDGVLRGNTIYF
TRBJ1-2,TRBV6-5,CASSYGAEGGTGYTF
TRBJ1-5,TRBV6-1,CASTDRSSTPQPQHF
TRBJ2-7,TRBV25-1,CASSERIGTYEQYF
TRBJ2-5,TRBV18,CASSPPVVETQYF
TRBJ2-3,TRBV4-1,CASSGGQRGTDTQYF
TRBJ2-7,TRBV28,CASKNNPQEQYF
TRBJ1-4,TRBV14,CASSQQEKLFF
TRBJ1-1,TRBV20-1,CSAADWPEAFF
TRBJ2-5,TRBV27,CASRVGGGRGETQYF
TRBJ2-1,TRBV29-1,CSVEARGHPTYEQFF
TRBJ2-3,TRBV25-1,CASSELASGSTDTQYF
TRBJ2-5,TRBV13,CASSPVRQGGAAGWTQYF